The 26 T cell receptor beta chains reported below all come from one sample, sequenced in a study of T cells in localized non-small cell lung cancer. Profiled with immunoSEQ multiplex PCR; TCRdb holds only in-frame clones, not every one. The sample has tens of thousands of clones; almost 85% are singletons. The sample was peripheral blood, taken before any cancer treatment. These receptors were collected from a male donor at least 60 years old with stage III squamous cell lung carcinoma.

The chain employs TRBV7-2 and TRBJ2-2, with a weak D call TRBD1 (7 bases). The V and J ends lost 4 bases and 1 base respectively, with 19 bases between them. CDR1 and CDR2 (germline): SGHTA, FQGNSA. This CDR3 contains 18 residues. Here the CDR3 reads CASSSRFSGGLNTGELFF. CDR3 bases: TGTGCCAGCAGCTCACGTTTTTCAGGGGGACTGAACACCGGGGAGCTGTTTTTT.

Written as DNA, the CDR3 is TGTGCCAGCAGCCAACAGGGCTCCTACGAGCAGTACTTC. This gives the protein CASSQQGSYEQYF. The rearrangement uses TRBV7-9 and TRBJ2-7, with TRBD1 as a possible D gene (6 bases). CDR1 and CDR2 (germline): SEHNR, FQNEAQ (reference sequence). This CDR3 has 13 amino acids. V was cut by 5 bases and J by 0 bases, with 8 bases left in between.

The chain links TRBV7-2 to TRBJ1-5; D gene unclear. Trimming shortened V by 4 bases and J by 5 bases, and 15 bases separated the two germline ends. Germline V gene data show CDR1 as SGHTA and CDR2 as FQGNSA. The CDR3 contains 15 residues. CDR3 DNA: TGTGCCAGCAGCTACAGCCCCCTGGGATATCAGCCCCAGCATTTT. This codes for CASSYSPLGYQPQHF.

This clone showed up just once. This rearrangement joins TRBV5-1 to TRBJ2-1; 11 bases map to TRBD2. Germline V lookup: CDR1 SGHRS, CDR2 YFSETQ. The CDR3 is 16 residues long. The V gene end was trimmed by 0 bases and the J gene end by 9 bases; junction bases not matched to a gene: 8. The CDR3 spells CASSLVASGGSGEQFF. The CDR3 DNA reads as TGCGCCAGCAGCTTGGTGGCTAGCGGGGGGAGTGGTGAGCAGTTCTTC.

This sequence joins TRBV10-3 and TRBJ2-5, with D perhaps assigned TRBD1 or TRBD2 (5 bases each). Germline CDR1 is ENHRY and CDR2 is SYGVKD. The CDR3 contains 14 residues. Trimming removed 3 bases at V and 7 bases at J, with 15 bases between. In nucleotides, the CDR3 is TGTGCCATCAGTGATTATGTAGCCGGGGCGACCCAGTACTTC. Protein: CAISDYVAGATQYF.

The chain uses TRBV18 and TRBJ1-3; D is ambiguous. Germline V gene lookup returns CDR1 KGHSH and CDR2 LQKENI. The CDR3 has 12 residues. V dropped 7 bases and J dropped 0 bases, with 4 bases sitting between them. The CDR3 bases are TGTGCCAGCTGGAGCTCTGGAAACACCATATATTTT. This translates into CASWSSGNTIYF.

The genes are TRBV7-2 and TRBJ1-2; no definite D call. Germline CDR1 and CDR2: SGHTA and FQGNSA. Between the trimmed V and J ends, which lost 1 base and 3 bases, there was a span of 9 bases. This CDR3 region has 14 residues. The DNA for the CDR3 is TGTGCCAGCAGCTTAGTGTCGGGTGACTATGGCTACACCTTC. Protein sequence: CASSLVSGDYGYTF.

Written as DNA, the CDR3 is TGTGCCAGTAGTATCGGAGCCAGGGGGACCATCGAGCAGTACTTC. Its translation is CASSIGARGTIEQYF. This chain joins TRBV19 and TRBJ2-7, with 7 bases matching TRBD1. This CDR3 has 15 amino acids. V dropped 3 bases and J dropped 6; count of bases not matched to a gene: 11. From germline, CDR1 is LNHDA and CDR2 SQIVND (reference sequence).

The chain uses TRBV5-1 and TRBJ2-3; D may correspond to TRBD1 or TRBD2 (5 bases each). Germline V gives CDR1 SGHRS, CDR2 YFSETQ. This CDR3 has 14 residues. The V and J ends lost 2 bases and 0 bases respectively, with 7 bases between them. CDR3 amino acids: CASSFRDSTDTQYF. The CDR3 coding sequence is TGCGCCAGCAGCTTCCGGGACAGCACAGATACGCAGTATTTT.

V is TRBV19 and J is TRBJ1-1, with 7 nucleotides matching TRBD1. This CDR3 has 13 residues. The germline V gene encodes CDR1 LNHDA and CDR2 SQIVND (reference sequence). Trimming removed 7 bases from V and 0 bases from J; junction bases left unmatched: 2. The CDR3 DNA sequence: TGTGCCAGTATGGGACAGATGAACACTGAAGCTTTCTTT. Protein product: CASMGQMNTEAFF.

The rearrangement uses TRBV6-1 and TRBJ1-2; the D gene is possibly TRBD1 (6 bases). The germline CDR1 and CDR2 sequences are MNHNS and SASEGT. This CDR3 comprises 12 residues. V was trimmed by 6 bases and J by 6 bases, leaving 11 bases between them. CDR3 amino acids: CASRDSLNGYTF. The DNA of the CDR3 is TGTGCCAGCAGGGACAGTTTGAATGGCTACACCTTC.

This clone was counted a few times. CDR3 region: CASSLPNGLTEAFF. The CDR3 DNA is TGTGCCAGCAGCTTACCGAACGGCCTCACTGAAGCTTTCTTT. The rearrangement joins TRBV7-8 to TRBJ1-1; D not certain. V lost 2 bases to trimming and J lost 4 bases, with 11 bases between them. Germline values: CDR1 SGHVS, CDR2 FQNEAQ. The CDR3 is 14 amino acids.

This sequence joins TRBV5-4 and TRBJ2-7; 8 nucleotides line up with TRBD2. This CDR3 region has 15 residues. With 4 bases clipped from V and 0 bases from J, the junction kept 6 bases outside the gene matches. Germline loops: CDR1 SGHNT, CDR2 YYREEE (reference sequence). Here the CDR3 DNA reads TGTGCCAGCAGCACCAGACTAGCGAACTCCTACGAGCAGTACTTC. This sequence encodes CASSTRLANSYEQYF.

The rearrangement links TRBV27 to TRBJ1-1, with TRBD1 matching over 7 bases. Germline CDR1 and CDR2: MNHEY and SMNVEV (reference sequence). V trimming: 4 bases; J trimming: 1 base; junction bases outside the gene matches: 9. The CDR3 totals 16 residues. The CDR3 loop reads CASSSPPTGRNTEAFF. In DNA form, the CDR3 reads TGTGCCAGCAGTTCTCCTCCGACAGGGAGGAACACTGAAGCTTTCTTT.

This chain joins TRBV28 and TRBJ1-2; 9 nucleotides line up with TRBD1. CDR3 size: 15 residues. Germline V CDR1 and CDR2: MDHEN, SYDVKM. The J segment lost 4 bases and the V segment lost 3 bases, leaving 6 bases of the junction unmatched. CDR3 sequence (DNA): TGTGCCAGCAGTTTTCCGGGACAGGGACCCTATGGCTACACCTTC. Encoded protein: CASSFPGQGPYGYTF.

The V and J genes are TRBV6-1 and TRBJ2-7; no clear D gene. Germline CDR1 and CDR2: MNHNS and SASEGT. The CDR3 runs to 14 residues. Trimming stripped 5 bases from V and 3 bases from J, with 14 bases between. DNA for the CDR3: TGTGCCAGCAGTCTTGGGCAGGCGATCTACGAGCAGTACTTC. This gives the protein CASSLGQAIYEQYF.

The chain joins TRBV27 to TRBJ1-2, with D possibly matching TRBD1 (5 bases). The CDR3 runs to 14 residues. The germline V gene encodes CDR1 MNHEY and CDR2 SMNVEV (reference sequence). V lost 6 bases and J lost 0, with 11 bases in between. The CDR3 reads CASRLQGANYGYTF. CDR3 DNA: TGTGCCAGCAGACTCCAGGGAGCTAACTATGGCTACACCTTC.

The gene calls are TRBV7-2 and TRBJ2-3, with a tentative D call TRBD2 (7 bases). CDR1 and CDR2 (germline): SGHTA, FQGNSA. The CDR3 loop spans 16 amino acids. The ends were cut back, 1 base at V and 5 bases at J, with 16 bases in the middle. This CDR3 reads CASSLGLAEGVDTQYF. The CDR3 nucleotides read TGTGCCAGCAGCTTAGGGCTAGCGGAGGGGGTAGATACGCAGTATTTT.

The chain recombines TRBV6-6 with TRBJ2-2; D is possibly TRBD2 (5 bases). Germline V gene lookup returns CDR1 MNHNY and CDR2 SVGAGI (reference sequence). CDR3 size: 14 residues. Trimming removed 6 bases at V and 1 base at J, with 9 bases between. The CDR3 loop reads CASRKDLNTGELFF. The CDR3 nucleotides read TGTGCCAGCAGGAAGGACTTGAACACCGGGGAGCTGTTTTTT.

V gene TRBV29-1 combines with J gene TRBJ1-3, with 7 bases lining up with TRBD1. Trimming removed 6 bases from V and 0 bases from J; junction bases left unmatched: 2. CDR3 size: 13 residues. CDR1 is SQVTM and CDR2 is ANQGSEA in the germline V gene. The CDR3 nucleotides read TGCAGCGTAGGGACAGCCTCTGGAAACACCATATATTTT. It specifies CSVGTASGNTIYF.

The CDR3 loop is CAIRPNDGQDQPQHF. CDR3 nucleotides: TGTGCCATCAGACCAAACGACGGACAGGATCAGCCCCAGCATTTT. The V gene is TRBV10-3, the J gene TRBJ1-5, with 7 bases aligning to TRBD1. With V trimmed by 6 bases and J by 5 bases, 10 bases remained unmatched. The CDR3 is made up of 15 amino acids. From germline, CDR1 is ENHRY and CDR2 SYGVKD.

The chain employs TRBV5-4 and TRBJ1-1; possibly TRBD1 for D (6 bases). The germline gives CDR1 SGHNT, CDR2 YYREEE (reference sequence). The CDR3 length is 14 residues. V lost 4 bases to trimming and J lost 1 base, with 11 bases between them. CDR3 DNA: TGTGCCAGCAGCGCCCCGACAGGGAACACTGAAGCTTTCTTT. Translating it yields CASSAPTGNTEAFF.

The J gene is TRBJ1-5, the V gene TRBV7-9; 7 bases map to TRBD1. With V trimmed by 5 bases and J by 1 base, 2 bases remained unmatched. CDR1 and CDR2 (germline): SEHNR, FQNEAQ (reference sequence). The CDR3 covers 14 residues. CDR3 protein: CASSRQGSNQPQHF. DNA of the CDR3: TGTGCCAGCAGCCGACAGGGAAGCAATCAGCCCCAGCATTTT.

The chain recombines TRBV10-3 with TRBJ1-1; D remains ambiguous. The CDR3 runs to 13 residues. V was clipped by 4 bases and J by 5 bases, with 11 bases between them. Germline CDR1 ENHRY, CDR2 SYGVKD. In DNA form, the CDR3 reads TGTGCCATCAGTGTCGCCAGAGGGACTGAAGCTTTCTTT. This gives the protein CAISVARGTEAFF.

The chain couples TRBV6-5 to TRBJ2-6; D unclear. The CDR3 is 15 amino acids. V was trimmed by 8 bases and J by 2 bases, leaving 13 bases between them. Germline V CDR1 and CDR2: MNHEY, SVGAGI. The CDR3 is CASGDVSAGANVLTF. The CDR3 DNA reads TGTGCCAGCGGAGATGTGAGCGCTGGGGCCAACGTCCTGACTTTC.

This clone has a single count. CDR3 amino acids: CAWSLGPSTNEKLFF. The DNA for the CDR3 is TGTGCCTGGAGTCTGGGGCCGTCAACTAATGAAAAACTGTTTTTT. The chain uses TRBV30 and TRBJ1-4; possibly TRBD1 for D (5 bases). CDR3 size: 15 residues. Trimming left V 2 bases short and J 0 bases short, with 10 bases between. The V gene's germline CDR1 is GTSNPN and CDR2 SVGIG (reference sequence).